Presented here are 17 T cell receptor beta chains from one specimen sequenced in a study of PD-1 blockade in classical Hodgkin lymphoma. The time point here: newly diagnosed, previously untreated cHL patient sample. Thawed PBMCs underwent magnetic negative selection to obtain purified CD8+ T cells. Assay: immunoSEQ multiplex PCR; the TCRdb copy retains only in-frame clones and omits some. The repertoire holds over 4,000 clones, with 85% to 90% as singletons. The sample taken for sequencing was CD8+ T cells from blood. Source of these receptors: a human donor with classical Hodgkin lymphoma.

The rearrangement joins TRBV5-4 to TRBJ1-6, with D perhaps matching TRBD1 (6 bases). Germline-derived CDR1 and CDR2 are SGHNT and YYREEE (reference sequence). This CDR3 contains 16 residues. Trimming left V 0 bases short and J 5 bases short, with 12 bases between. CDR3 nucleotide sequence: TGTGCCAGCAGCTTGGGCCCCCGACAGGATAATTCACCCCTCCACTTT. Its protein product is CASSLGPRQDNSPLHF.

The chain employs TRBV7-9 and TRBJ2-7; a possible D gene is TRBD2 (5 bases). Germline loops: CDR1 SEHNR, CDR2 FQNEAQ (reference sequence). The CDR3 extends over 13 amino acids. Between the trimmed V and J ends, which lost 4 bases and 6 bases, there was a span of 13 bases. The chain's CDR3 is CASSSPEVSEQYF. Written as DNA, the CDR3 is TGTGCCAGCAGCTCCCCGGAGGTCTCCGAGCAGTACTTC.

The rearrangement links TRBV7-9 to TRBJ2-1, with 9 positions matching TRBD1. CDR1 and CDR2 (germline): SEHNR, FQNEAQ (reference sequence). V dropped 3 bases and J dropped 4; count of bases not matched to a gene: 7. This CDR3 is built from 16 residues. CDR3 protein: CASSFAGTGIYNEQFF. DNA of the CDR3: TGTGCCAGCAGCTTCGCCGGGACAGGGATTTACAATGAGCAGTTCTTC.

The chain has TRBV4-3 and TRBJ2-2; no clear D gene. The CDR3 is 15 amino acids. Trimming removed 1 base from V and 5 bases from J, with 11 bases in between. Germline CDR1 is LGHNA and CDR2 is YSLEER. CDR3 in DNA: TGCGCCAGCAGCCAAGGAGTAGGTGTGACCGGGGAGCTGTTTTTT. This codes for CASSQGVGVTGELFF.

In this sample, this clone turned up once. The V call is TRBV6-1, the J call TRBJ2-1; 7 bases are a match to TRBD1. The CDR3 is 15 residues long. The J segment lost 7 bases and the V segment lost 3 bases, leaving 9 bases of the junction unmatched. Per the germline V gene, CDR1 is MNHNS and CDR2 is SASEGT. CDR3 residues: CASSDPRDRRNEQFF. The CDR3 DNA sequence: TGTGCCAGCAGTGACCCCCGGGACAGACGGAATGAGCAGTTCTTC.

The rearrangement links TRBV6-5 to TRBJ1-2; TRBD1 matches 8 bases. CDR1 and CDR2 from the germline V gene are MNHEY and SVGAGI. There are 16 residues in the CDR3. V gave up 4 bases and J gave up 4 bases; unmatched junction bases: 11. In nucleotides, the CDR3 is TGTGCCAGCAGTTCCGAGACAGGGGCGCTATTCTATGGCTACACCTTC. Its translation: CASSSETGALFYGYTF.

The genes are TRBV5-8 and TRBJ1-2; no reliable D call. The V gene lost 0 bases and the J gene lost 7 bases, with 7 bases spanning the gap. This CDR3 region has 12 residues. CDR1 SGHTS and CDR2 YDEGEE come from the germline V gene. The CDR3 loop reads CASSLGVRGYTF. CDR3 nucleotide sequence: TGTGCCAGCAGCTTGGGGGTACGTGGCTACACCTTC.

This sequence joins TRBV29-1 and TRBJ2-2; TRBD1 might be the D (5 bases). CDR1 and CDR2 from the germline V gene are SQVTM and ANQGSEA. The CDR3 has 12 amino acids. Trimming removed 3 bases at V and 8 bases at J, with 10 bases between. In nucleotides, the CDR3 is TGCAGCGTTGATCAGGGTGTGGGGGAGCTGTTTTTT. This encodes CSVDQGVGELFF.

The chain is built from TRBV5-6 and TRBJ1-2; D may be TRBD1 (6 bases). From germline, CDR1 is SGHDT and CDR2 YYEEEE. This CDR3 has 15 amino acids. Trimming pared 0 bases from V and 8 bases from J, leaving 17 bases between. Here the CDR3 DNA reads TGTGCCAGCAGCTTGGAGTTGGCAGGGGATTGGGGCTACACCTTC. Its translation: CASSLELAGDWGYTF.

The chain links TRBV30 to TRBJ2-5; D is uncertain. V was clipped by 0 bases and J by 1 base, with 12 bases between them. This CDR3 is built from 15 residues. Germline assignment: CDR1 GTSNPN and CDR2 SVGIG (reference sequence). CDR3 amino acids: CAWSVGAAPQETQYF. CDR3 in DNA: TGTGCCTGGAGTGTGGGCGCCGCCCCCCAAGAGACCCAGTACTTC. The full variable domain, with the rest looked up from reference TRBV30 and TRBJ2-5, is SQTIHQWPATLVQPVGSPLSLECTVEGTSNPNLYWYRQAAGRGLQLLFYSVGIGQISSEVPQNLSASRPQDRQFILSSKKLLLSDSGFYLCAWSVGAAPQETQYFGPGTRLLVL.

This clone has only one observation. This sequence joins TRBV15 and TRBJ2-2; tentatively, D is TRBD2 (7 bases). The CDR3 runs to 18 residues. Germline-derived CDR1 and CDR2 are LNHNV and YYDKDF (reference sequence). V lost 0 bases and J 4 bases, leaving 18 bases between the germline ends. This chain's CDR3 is CATSRDFSAGDTTGELFF. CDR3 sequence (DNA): TGTGCCACCAGCAGAGATTTTAGTGCGGGGGACACCACCGGGGAGCTGTTTTTT. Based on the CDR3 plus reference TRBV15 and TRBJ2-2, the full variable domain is DAMVIQNPRYQVTQFGKPVTLSCSQTLNHNVMYWYQQKSSQAPKLLFHYYDKDFNNEADTPDNFQSRRPNTSFCFLDIRSPGLGDTAMYLCATSRDFSAGDTTGELFFGEGSRLTVL.

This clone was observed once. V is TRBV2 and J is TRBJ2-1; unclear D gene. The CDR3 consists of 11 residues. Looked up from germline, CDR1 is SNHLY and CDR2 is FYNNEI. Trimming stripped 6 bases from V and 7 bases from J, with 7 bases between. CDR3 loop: CASRMRNEQFF. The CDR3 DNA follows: TGTGCCAGCAGGATGAGGAATGAGCAGTTCTTC.

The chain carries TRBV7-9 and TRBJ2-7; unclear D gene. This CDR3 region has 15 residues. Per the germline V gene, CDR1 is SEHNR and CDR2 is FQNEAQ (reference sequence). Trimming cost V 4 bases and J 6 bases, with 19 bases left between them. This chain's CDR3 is CASSSKDRPRLEQYF. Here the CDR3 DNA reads TGTGCCAGCAGCTCAAAGGACCGCCCTCGCCTCGAGCAGTACTTC.

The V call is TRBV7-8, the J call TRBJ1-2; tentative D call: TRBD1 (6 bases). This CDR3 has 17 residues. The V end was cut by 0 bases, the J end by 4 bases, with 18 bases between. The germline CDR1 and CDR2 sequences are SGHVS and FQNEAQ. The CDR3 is CASSLAEAGQTFYGYTF. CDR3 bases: TGTGCCAGCAGCTTAGCGGAGGCGGGACAAACGTTCTATGGCTACACCTTC.

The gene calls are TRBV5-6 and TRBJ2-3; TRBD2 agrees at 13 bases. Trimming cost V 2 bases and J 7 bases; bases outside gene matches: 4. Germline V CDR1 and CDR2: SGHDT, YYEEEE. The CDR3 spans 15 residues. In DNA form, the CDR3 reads TGTGCCAGCAGCTTTGCGGGACTAGCGGGATATACGCAGTATTTT. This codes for CASSFAGLAGYTQYF.

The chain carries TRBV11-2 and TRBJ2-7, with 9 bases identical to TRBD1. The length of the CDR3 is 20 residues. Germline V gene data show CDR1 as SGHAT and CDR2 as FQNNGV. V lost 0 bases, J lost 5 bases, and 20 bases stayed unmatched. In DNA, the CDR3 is TGTGCCAGCAGCTTAGAGGGACAGGGAGCCCCTACTGCCAAATCCCACGAGCAGTACTTC. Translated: CASSLEGQGAPTAKSHEQYF.

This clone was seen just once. The CDR3 coding sequence is TGTGCCAGCAGCTTAGGCCTAGGCCCCCAAGAGACCCAGTACTTC. Residues: CASSLGLGPQETQYF. The chain combines TRBV13 with TRBJ2-5; D ambiguous. The CDR3 length is 15 residues. Germline V gene data show CDR1 as PRHDT and CDR2 as FYEKMQ (reference sequence). V was cut by 0 bases and J by 1 base, with 9 bases left in between.